Listed here are 21 T cell receptor beta chains from one sample, sequenced in a study of beta chain features in type 1 diabetes. Sequenced material consisted of expressed TCRB transcripts (all of the isolated RNA was reverse transcribed). Measured with immunoSEQ multiplex PCR; TCRdb has only the in-frame clones, and not every one. The sample yields about 470,000 clones, approximately 31% seen once. The specimen sequenced was naive CD4+ T cells from blood. Receptors originate from a man aged 18 to 30 in good health.

V gene TRBV7-2 combines with J gene TRBJ2-5; D is ambiguous. The CDR3 length is 13 residues. The V gene's germline CDR1 is SGHTA and CDR2 FQGNSA. The V and J ends lost 4 bases and 7 bases respectively, with 13 bases between them. In DNA, the CDR3 is TGTGCCAGCAGCTCTTCAGGTCCTGGGACCCAGTACTTC. Protein: CASSSSGPGTQYF.

The rearrangement joins TRBV29-1 to TRBJ1-1; no firm D call. The CDR3 has 11 residues. Looked up from germline, CDR1 is SQVTM and CDR2 is ANQGSEA. Trimming removed 3 bases from V and 11 bases from J, with 13 bases in between. CDR3 bases: TGCAGCGTTGACTTGCTCGGGGAGGCTTTCTTT. It is translated as CSVDLLGEAFF.

This clone was seen more than once but under ten times. The chain uses TRBV29-1 and TRBJ2-5, with D possibly being TRBD1 (7 bases). The CDR3 runs to 13 residues. CDR1 is SQVTM, CDR2 ANQGSEA, per germline. Trimming removed 7 bases from V and 5 bases from J, with 17 bases in between. CDR3 sequence reads: CSAETGDWETQYF. DNA of the CDR3: TGCAGCGCAGAAACAGGGGACTGGGAGACCCAGTACTTC.

As to this clone: Distinct nucleotide sequences in the sample also encode this CDR3. The V call is TRBV7-2, the J call TRBJ2-3; perhaps TRBD2 as D (7 bases). The germline CDR1 and CDR2 sequences are SGHTA and FQGNSA. The length of the CDR3 is 13 residues. Trimming removed 3 bases from V and 4 bases from J, with 8 bases in between. CDR3 in amino acids: CASSLGGPDTQYF. The CDR3 DNA sequence: TGTGCCAGCAGCTTGGGGGGGCCAGATACGCAGTATTTT.

J is TRBJ1-3 and V is TRBV9; no clear D. Germline V gives CDR1 SGDLS, CDR2 YYNGEE. CDR3 length equals 15 residues. Trimming removed 0 bases from V and 2 bases from J, with 9 bases in between. CDR3 amino acids: CASSVGPDPGNTIYF. CDR3 in DNA: TGTGCCAGCAGCGTAGGTCCGGACCCTGGAAACACCATATATTTT.

This clone was counted a single time. J is TRBJ2-7 and V is TRBV9; D might be TRBD2 (5 bases). V was trimmed by 0 bases and J by 6 bases, leaving 13 bases between them. The CDR3 sequence is 14 residues long. Looked up from germline, CDR1 is SGDLS and CDR2 is YYNGEE. In DNA form, the CDR3 reads TGTGCCAGCAGCGTAGGACCGGGATCAGGCGAGCAGTACTTC. This gives the protein CASSVGPGSGEQYF.

The chain carries TRBV14 and TRBJ2-3; D gene unclear. From germline, CDR1 is SGHDN and CDR2 FVKESK. V was pared by 2 bases and J by 3 bases, with 9 bases between. The CDR3 runs 14 residues. The CDR3 protein is CASSQRGRTDTQYF. The DNA of the CDR3 is TGTGCCAGCAGCCAACGTGGCAGAACAGATACGCAGTATTTT. The entire variable domain, with the rest obtained from reference TRBV14 and TRBJ2-3, is as follows: EAGVTQFPSHSVIEKGQTVTLRCDPISGHDNLYWYRRVMGKEIKFLLHFVKESKQDESGMPNNRFLAERTGGTYSTLKVQPAELEDSGVYFCASSQRGRTDTQYFGPGTRLTVL.

In nucleotides, the CDR3 is TGTGCCATCAGTCAAACTCCGGGGGTCACCTATGGCTACACCTTC. This encodes CAISQTPGVTYGYTF. The V call is TRBV10-3, the J call TRBJ1-2, with D tentatively TRBD1 (5 bases). The CDR3 loop spans 15 amino acids. V was clipped by 5 bases and J by 4 bases, with 17 bases between them. Germline V gives CDR1 ENHRY, CDR2 SYGVKD.

This clone showed up just a few times. The chain uses TRBV30 and TRBJ2-1; D not resolved. The CDR3 is 11 amino acids. Per the germline V gene, CDR1 is GTSNPN and CDR2 is SVGIG (reference sequence). V was cut by 5 bases and J by 6 bases, with 8 bases left in between. The CDR3 sequence is CAWAGRNEQFF. In DNA form, the CDR3 reads TGTGCCTGGGCAGGTCGCAATGAGCAGTTCTTC.

The CDR3 DNA reads TGTGCCAGCAGCTTGGGGACAGTTTACAATGAGCAGTTCTTC. Translated, it gives CASSLGTVYNEQFF. The chain uses TRBV5-4 and TRBJ2-1, with D possibly being TRBD1 (6 bases). Per the germline V gene, CDR1 is SGHNT and CDR2 is YYREEE (reference sequence). Between the trimmed V and J ends, which lost 0 bases and 4 bases, there was a span of 8 bases. The CDR3 extends over 14 amino acids.

This clone occurred a few times. The chain recombines TRBV18 with TRBJ2-5; D unresolved. The V end was cut by 1 base, the J end by 1 base, with 7 bases between. Germline values: CDR1 KGHSH, CDR2 LQKENI. This CDR3 region has 14 residues. This CDR3 reads CASSPQTFQETQYF. CDR3 nucleotides: TGTGCCAGCTCACCACAGACCTTCCAAGAGACCCAGTACTTC.

The V call is TRBV30, the J call TRBJ2-1; 10 nucleotides line up with TRBD2. The germline V gene encodes CDR1 GTSNPN and CDR2 SVGIG (reference sequence). The CDR3 has 14 amino acids. Trimming took 1 base from V and 7 from J; bases not matched to a gene: 4. CDR3 sequence reads: CAWSAVSGRNEQFF. The DNA for the CDR3 is TGTGCCTGGAGTGCGGTTAGCGGGAGGAATGAGCAGTTCTTC. Using reference TRBV30 and TRBJ2-1 for the parts outside the CDR3, the full variable domain is SQTIHQWPATLVQPVGSPLSLECTVEGTSNPNLYWYRQAAGRGLQLLFYSVGIGQISSEVPQNLSASRPQDRQFILSSKKLLLSDSGFYLCAWSAVSGRNEQFFGPGTRLTVL.

This clone was counted only a few times. This specimen includes other DNA sequences encoding the same CDR3. The J gene is TRBJ2-1, the V gene TRBV20-1; the D is unclear. The CDR3 is 11 amino acids. CDR1 is DFQATT and CDR2 is SNEGSKA in the germline V gene (reference sequence). V lost 3 bases and J 2 bases, leaving 2 bases between the germline ends. CDR3: CSARAYNEQFF. CDR3 bases: TGCAGTGCTAGGGCCTACAATGAGCAGTTCTTC.

This clone was recorded a few times. CDR3 coding DNA: TGTGCCAGCAGCTCAGGACTAGCGGGAGGGATTCGGTACAATGAGCAGTTCTTC. Its protein product is CASSSGLAGGIRYNEQFF. The V gene is TRBV7-2, the J gene TRBJ2-1, with 15 bases matching TRBD2. V was clipped by 4 bases and J by 4 bases; unmatched bases: 8. CDR1 SGHTA and CDR2 FQGNSA come from the germline V gene. The length of the CDR3 is 18 residues.

The rearrangement links TRBV28 to TRBJ2-3; D uncertain. The CDR3 covers 12 residues. V was shortened by 2 bases and J by 1 base, with 1 base between the two germline ends. Germline V gives CDR1 MDHEN, CDR2 SYDVKM. The CDR3 loop reads CASSLRTDTQYF. Written as DNA, the CDR3 is TGTGCCAGCAGTTTACGCACAGATACGCAGTATTTT.

This clone was seen only once. V is TRBV9 and J is TRBJ2-7; D call uncertain. Trimming stripped 1 base from V and 0 bases from J, with 11 bases between. The CDR3 runs 15 residues. The germline V gene encodes CDR1 SGDLS and CDR2 YYNGEE. Here the CDR3 DNA reads TGTGCCAGCAGCGTATACGGGCACAGCTCCTACGAGCAGTACTTC. This codes for CASSVYGHSSYEQYF.

The V call is TRBV11-2, the J call TRBJ2-5; 10 nucleotides match TRBD2. V lost 6 bases and J lost 3; bases outside the gene matches: 10. Germline assignment: CDR1 SGHAT and CDR2 FQNNGV. The CDR3 has 16 amino acids. In DNA, the CDR3 is TGTGCCAGCAGTTCCCCTAGCGGGAGAAGGGAAGAGACCCAGTACTTC. It encodes CASSSPSGRREETQYF.

The V gene is TRBV5-4, the J gene TRBJ2-5, with no clear D. Between the trimmed V and J ends, which lost 0 bases and 5 bases, there was a span of 8 bases. Per the germline V gene, CDR1 is SGHNT and CDR2 is YYREEE (reference sequence). This CDR3 comprises 13 residues. The CDR3 loop reads CASSLDVGETQYF. Here the CDR3 DNA reads TGTGCCAGCAGCTTGGACGTGGGTGAGACCCAGTACTTC. The whole variable domain, filled in from reference TRBV5-4 and TRBJ2-5, reads ETGVTQSPTHLIKTRGQQVTLRCSSQSGHNTVSWYQQALGQGPQFIFQYYREEENGRGNFPPRFSGLQFPNYSSELNVNALELDDSALYLCASSLDVGETQYFGPGTRLLVL.

This sequence joins TRBV5-6 and TRBJ1-1; D gene ambiguous. The V gene lost 4 bases and the J gene lost 3 bases, with 10 bases spanning the gap. The germline gives CDR1 SGHDT, CDR2 YYEEEE. This CDR3 has 13 amino acids. CDR3 amino acids: CASSLLPDTEAFF. For the CDR3, the DNA is TGTGCCAGCAGCCTGCTTCCCGACACTGAAGCTTTCTTT.

V usage is TRBV4-3 and J usage is TRBJ2-3; TRBD2 is a possible D gene (5 bases). The CDR3 extends over 17 amino acids. Germline loops: CDR1 LGHNA, CDR2 YSLEER. V was cut by 0 bases and J by 0 bases, with 13 bases left in between. The DNA of the CDR3 is TGCGCCAGCAGCCAAGAGAGATCGCGGGCTAGCACAGATACGCAGTATTTT. It codes for CASSQERSRASTDTQYF.

As DNA, the CDR3 is TGTGCCAGCAGAGGCCTCGGGGAGCAGTTCTTC. It encodes CASRGLGEQFF. The V call is TRBV5-6, the J call TRBJ2-1; no reliable D call. V was cut by 5 bases and J by 10 bases, with 10 bases left in between. The germline V gene has CDR1 SGHDT and CDR2 YYEEEE. This CDR3 contains 11 residues.